This entry concerns a single T cell receptor (beta chain). The target antigen is unknown. The data were obtained in a study of cytomegalovirus exposure and HLA in healthy donors. General study points: The classifier reportedly diagnosed cytomegalovirus status with high specificity and sensitivity.

CDR1 is SGHDT, CDR2 YYEEEE, per germline. The CDR3 spans 12 residues. V was cut by 4 bases and J by 2 bases, with 7 bases left in between. The primer mix had 60 Vbeta and 13 Jbeta primers. Profiling relied on immunoSEQ multiplex PCR, and the TCRdb table lists in-frame clones only, not all of them. The sample holds tens of thousands of clones, roughly 75% seen once. The V and J genes are TRBV5-6 and TRBJ2-7, with D possibly TRBD2 on 6 matching bases. The specimen was PBMCs. This receptor was taken from a man aged 35-49 years in good health and CMV-seronegative. Here the CDR3 reads CASSGGTYEQYF. Written as DNA, the CDR3 is TGTGCCAGCAGCGGGGGGACCTACGAGCAGTACTTC.